Following are 19 T cell receptor beta chains from one sample sequenced in a study of Ad26.COV2.S vaccination and SARS-CoV-2 variants. The sample's treatment: 15 to 20 received Ad26.COV2.S at low or high dose, single or two shots; several received placebo; per-sample allocation not given. Material that was analyzed had been drawn on day 63 after the first vaccine or placebo injection. Here immunoSEQ multiplex PCR was the method, and the copy in TCRdb shows in-frame clones only, minus some. The profile shows a few hundred thousand clones, roughly 90% of them singletons. The input for sequencing was peripheral blood, taken in a trial of Ad26.COV2.S vaccine versus placebo. The receptors stem from a person between 18 and 65 years old who received the Ad26.COV2.S COVID-19 vaccine or a placebo.

This chain connects TRBV20-1 to TRBJ2-1; 7 bases fit TRBD2. With 8 bases clipped from V and 9 bases from J, the junction kept 7 bases outside the gene matches. The CDR3 contains 11 residues. CDR1 is DFQATT and CDR2 is SNEGSKA in the germline V gene (reference sequence). The CDR3 sequence: CSRWDYSEQFF. As DNA, the CDR3 is TGCAGTAGGTGGGACTATAGTGAGCAGTTCTTC.

The chain employs TRBV3-1 (or the pseudogene TRBV3-2) and TRBJ1-1; D is unresolved. This CDR3 has 17 residues. Germline CDR1 reads LGHDT; CDR2 reads YNNKEL (reference sequence). V lost 3 bases and J 1 base, leaving 18 bases between the germline ends. CDR3 amino acids: CASSQEEDTKWNTEAFF. The CDR3 region has the DNA TGTGCCAGCAGCCAGGAAGAAGACACAAAATGGAACACTGAAGCTTTCTTT.

The chain has TRBV14 and TRBJ1-1, with no clear D. Trimming pared 1 base from V and 11 bases from J, leaving 17 bases between. Per germline, CDR1 SGHDN and CDR2 FVKESK. The CDR3 is made up of 14 amino acids. CDR3 DNA: TGTGCCAGCAGCCAAGCGTCGGGCCTCTTCCTCGCTTTCTTT. Its protein is CASSQASGLFLAFF.

The chain combines TRBV3-1 (or the pseudogene TRBV3-2) with TRBJ2-1; no clear D gene. The CDR3 runs to 15 residues. Trimming shortened V by 3 bases and J by 4 bases, and 13 bases separated the two germline ends. Germline-derived CDR1 and CDR2 are LGHDT and YNNKEL (reference sequence). CDR3 region: CASSQMGGTYNEQFF. CDR3 in DNA: TGTGCCAGCAGCCAGATGGGCGGAACTTACAATGAGCAGTTCTTC.

This chain uses TRBV6-2 or TRBV6-3 with TRBJ1-1; D uncertain. The CDR3 is 14 amino acids. Germline V gene lookup returns CDR1 MNHEY and CDR2 SVGEGT. Deletions cut 3 bases from V and 4 bases from J, with 12 bases between. The CDR3 region is CASSYGTAGTEAFF. The CDR3 nucleotides read TGTGCCAGCAGTTATGGCACGGCGGGCACTGAAGCTTTCTTT.

This clone has only one observation. The CDR3 is CASSYVGGTDTQYF. The CDR3 DNA reads as TGTGCCAGCAGTTACGTTGGGGGCACAGATACGCAGTATTTT. This chain links TRBV6-5 with TRBJ2-3; D gene uncertain. V was cut by 2 bases and J by 1 base, with 7 bases left in between. CDR1 MNHEY and CDR2 SVGAGI come from the germline V gene. The CDR3 is made up of 14 amino acids.

This sequence joins TRBV2 and TRBJ2-5; D is possibly TRBD2 (5 bases). V was trimmed by 7 bases and J by 5 bases, leaving 11 bases between them. CDR3 length: 12 amino acids. Per germline, CDR1 SNHLY and CDR2 FYNNEI. The CDR3 spells CASIGVEETQYF. Here the CDR3 DNA reads TGTGCCAGCATCGGGGTGGAGGAGACCCAGTACTTC.

This chain uses TRBV5-8 with TRBJ1-1, with a weak D call TRBD1 (5 bases). V was cut by 7 bases and J by 5 bases, with 12 bases left in between. The CDR3 runs 12 residues. In germline, CDR1 is SGHTS, CDR2 YDEGEE. Here the CDR3 reads CASGTAGTEAFF. The CDR3 bases are TGTGCCAGCGGGACCGCTGGAACTGAAGCTTTCTTT.

This rearrangement joins TRBV5-1 to TRBJ1-6, with 9 bases matching TRBD1. CDR3 length: 16 residues. V lost 5 bases, J lost 8 bases, and 11 bases stayed unmatched. CDR1 is SGHRS, CDR2 YFSETQ, per germline. The CDR3 region is CASRLLGQGFDSPLHF. CDR3 sequence (DNA): TGCGCCAGCAGGCTTTTAGGACAGGGGTTTGATTCACCCCTCCACTTT.

The chain recombines TRBV7-6 with TRBJ2-2; 14 nucleotides match TRBD2. Germline CDR1 and CDR2: SGHVS and FNYEAQ. Trimming cost V 5 bases and J 5 bases; bases outside gene matches: 4. This CDR3 comprises 16 residues. CDR3 protein: CASSTGLAGETGELFF. The CDR3, as DNA: TGTGCCAGCAGCACGGGACTAGCGGGAGAAACCGGGGAGCTGTTTTTT.

The chain combines TRBV30 with TRBJ1-1; D is perhaps TRBD1 (6 bases). The CDR3 is made up of 15 amino acids. Trimming took 0 bases from V and 4 from J, leaving 15 bases between them. Germline V gene sequence: CDR1 GTSNPN, CDR2 SVGIG (reference sequence). CDR3 nucleotides: TGTGCCTGGAGTGTAATCAGGGGAGTATTCACTGAAGCTTTCTTT. Translated: CAWSVIRGVFTEAFF.

The gene calls are TRBV27 and TRBJ1-5; D is possibly TRBD1 (5 bases). V was cut by 0 bases and J by 0 bases, with 9 bases left in between. Germline CDR1 is MNHEY and CDR2 is SMNVEV (reference sequence). The CDR3 totals 16 residues. The CDR3 DNA sequence: TGTGCCAGCAGTTTATCGGTGGGGGATAGCAATCAGCCCCAGCATTTT. Translating it yields CASSLSVGDSNQPQHF.

This clone was recorded a few times. The chain couples TRBV7-6 to TRBJ2-7; possibly TRBD1 for D (6 bases). This CDR3 region has 12 residues. Germline values: CDR1 SGHVS, CDR2 FNYEAQ. V lost 1 base to trimming and J lost 5 bases, with 6 bases between them. The CDR3 coding sequence is TGTGCCAGCAGCTTAGAGGGGGACGAGCAGTACTTC. Translation: CASSLEGDEQYF.

This sequence joins TRBV3-1 (or the pseudogene TRBV3-2) and TRBJ1-5; possibly TRBD1 for D (5 bases). CDR1 LGHDT and CDR2 YNNKEL come from the germline V gene (reference sequence). Trimming pared 4 bases from V and 6 bases from J, leaving 10 bases between. CDR3 length: 13 residues. CDR3 protein: CASSPHGAQPQHF. CDR3 coding DNA: TGTGCCAGCAGCCCCCACGGGGCTCAGCCCCAGCATTTT.

There are a few counts of this clone. The CDR3: CASSLLRADGYTF. DNA of the CDR3: TGTGCCAGCAGCCTACTTCGGGCGGATGGCTACACCTTC. This sequence joins TRBV7-2 and TRBJ1-2; no definite D call. This CDR3 contains 13 residues. V lost 5 bases and J 6 bases, leaving 13 bases between the germline ends. CDR1 SGHTA and CDR2 FQGNSA come from the germline V gene.

The V call is TRBV29-1, the J call TRBJ1-2; 9 nucleotides align to TRBD1. The CDR3 has 15 amino acids. Germline CDR1 SQVTM, CDR2 ANQGSEA. The V gene end was trimmed by 1 base and the J gene end by 6 bases; junction bases not matched to a gene: 9. CDR3 region: CSVEVLDRGNHGYTF. The CDR3 DNA follows: TGCAGCGTTGAAGTTCTGGACAGGGGTAATCATGGCTACACCTTC.

The chain joins TRBV7-2 to TRBJ1-1, with D hard to call. This CDR3 region has 13 residues. Germline CDR1 SGHTA, CDR2 FQGNSA. The V and J ends lost 5 bases and 6 bases respectively, with 13 bases between them. CDR3 protein: CASSVTPIAEAFF. As DNA, the CDR3 is TGTGCCAGCAGCGTTACGCCAATCGCTGAAGCTTTCTTT.

The chain is built from TRBV4-1 and TRBJ2-7; D is possibly TRBD1 or TRBD2 (5 bases each). The germline CDR1 and CDR2 sequences are MGHRA and YSYEKL. The CDR3 length is 14 residues. Trimming removed 4 bases from V and 6 bases from J, with 16 bases in between. The DNA for the CDR3 is TGCGCCAGCAGCCCGACACCGGGACGTCTCGAGCAGTACTTC. Encoded protein: CASSPTPGRLEQYF.

The chain carries TRBV4-1 and TRBJ2-7; possible D gene TRBD1, 6 bases. V was clipped by 0 bases and J by 2 bases, with 11 bases between them. CDR1 is MGHRA, CDR2 YSYEKL, per germline. The CDR3 is 15 amino acids. The CDR3, as DNA: TGCGCCAGCAGCCAAGACGCAGGGGCCCCCTACGAGCAGTACGTC. Its translation is CASSQDAGAPYEQYV.